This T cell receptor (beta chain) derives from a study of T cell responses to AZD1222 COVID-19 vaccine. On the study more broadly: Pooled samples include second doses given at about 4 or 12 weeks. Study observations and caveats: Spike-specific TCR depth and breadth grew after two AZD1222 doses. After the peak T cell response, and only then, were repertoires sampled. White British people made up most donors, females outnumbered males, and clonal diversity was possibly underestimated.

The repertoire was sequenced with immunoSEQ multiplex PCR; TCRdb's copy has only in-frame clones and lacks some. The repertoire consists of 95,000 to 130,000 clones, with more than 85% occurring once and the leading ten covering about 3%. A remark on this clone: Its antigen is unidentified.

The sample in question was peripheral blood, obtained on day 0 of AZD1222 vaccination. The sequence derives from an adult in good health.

CDR3: CASSPAVGAQSSYNEQFF. CDR3 DNA: TGTGCCAGTAGCCCGGCGGTCGGAGCCCAAAGCTCCTACAATGAGCAGTTCTTC. The chain combines TRBV19 with TRBJ2-1; D not certain. CDR3 length: 18 amino acids. Germline V gives CDR1 LNHDA, CDR2 SQIVND (reference sequence). The ends were cut back, 6 bases at V and 0 bases at J, with 21 bases in the middle. Full variable domain (rest looked up from reference TRBV19 and TRBJ2-1): DGGITQSPKYLFRKEGQNVTLSCEQNLNHDAMYWYRQDPGQGLRLIYYSQIVNDFQKGDIAEGYSVSREKKESFPLTVTSAQKNPTAFYLCASSPAVGAQSSYNEQFFGPGTRLTVL.